This is a list of T cell receptor beta chains from one sample in a study of T cells in Graves' hyperthyroidism and ophthalmopathy. TCRdb independently ran MiXCR on the multiplex PCR reads; one entry per CDR3 protein. The table includes about 350,000 distinct CDR3 sequences, more than 11% detected once. Sequenced input: blood. These receptors all come from a woman aged 25 to 39 with Graves' hyperthyroidism. Both conserved end residues are trimmed from each CDR3. The order of the fields is clone size, J gene, V gene, CDR3 protein. For some rows the clone size is stated as once, few or many, or as a class when expanded; others skip it.

NA,TRBJ1-1,TRBV30,AWSRPPPGPLKAF
few,TRBJ2-7,TRBV18,ASSRWGANYEQY
NA,TRBJ2-2,TRBV4-3,ASSQDPGESRTGELF
few,TRBJ2-2,TRBV3-1,ASRRIHADGELF
few,TRBJ2-2,TRBV9,ASSVAAGGTGELF
many,TRBJ1-1,TRBV30,AFSTGGAAF
many,TRBJ1-1,TRBV20-1,SAEGENTEAF
many,TRBJ1-4,TRBV29-1,SVDGGATNEKLF
few,TRBJ2-6,TRBV6-2/TRBV6-3,ASSYSWGVSSSGANVLT
NA,TRBJ2-5,TRBV3-1,ASSQYSQETQY
many,TRBJ2-1,TRBV6-1,ASSVDAYNEQF
NA,TRBJ1-6,TRBV7-3,ASSAQRDSPLH
few,TRBJ1-5,TRBV20-1,SARRDRVGQPQH
NA,TRBJ1-1,TRBV19,ATAEDRTEAF
NA,TRBJ1-5,TRBV18,ASSPSPDQPQH
many,TRBJ2-2,TRBV28,ASRNDTGELF
many,TRBJ2-7,TRBV27,ASSLWTLAGAYEQY
many,TRBJ2-6,TRBV7-8,ASSSGRALGANVLT
many,TRBJ2-1,TRBV28,ASTTSGKLGNEQF
NA,TRBJ1-4,TRBV4-2,ASSQGQDEKLF
NA,TRBJ2-7,TRBV7-2,ASSRGSPYEQY
few,TRBJ2-1,TRBV18,ASSPGQSNEQF
many,TRBJ2-1,TRBV28,ASSLVTWETVEQF
many,TRBJ2-3,TRBV9,ASSGGGRRTDTQY
many,TRBJ2-5,TRBV27,ASSLMAGPQETQY
many,TRBJ2-1,TRBV20-1,SATGREYNEQF
many,TRBJ2-1,TRBV28,ASSPWYNEQF
many,TRBJ2-3,TRBV30,AWSVVAGDTDTQY
many,TRBJ2-4,TRBV7-8,ASSLAGTLDGIQY
NA,TRBJ1-5,TRBV19,ASSVGPVGNQPQH
few,TRBJ1-5,TRBV6-1,ASSPARKQPQH
many,TRBJ1-1,TRBV12-3/TRBV12-4,ASSRIGYTEAF
NA,TRBJ2-2,TRBV11-1,ASSSGTTNTGELF
NA,TRBJ2-4,TRBV10-1,ASRGTGKNIQY
many,TRBJ2-3,TRBV7-3,ASNLAGGADTQY
few,TRBJ2-7,TRBV5-1,ASSLDSLYEQY
NA,TRBJ2-5,TRBV12-3/TRBV12-4,ASRRLAGVETQY
few,TRBJ1-5,TRBV3-1,ASSQTGVNQPQH
NA,TRBJ2-5,TRBV3-1,ASSWTSGSGETQY
NA,TRBJ2-2,TRBV4-1,ASSQGTGLITGELF
NA,TRBJ2-7,TRBV9,ASSVGRDLYYEQY
many,TRBJ2-7,TRBV27,ASSRTSGSWVYEQY
many,TRBJ1-4,TRBV2,ASSEVGGGEKLF